Listed here are 30 T cell receptor beta chains from one sample, sequenced in a study of blood T cell repertoires in COVID-19. The data were produced by immunoSEQ multiplex PCR, yet TCRdb's version contains in-frame clones alone and is incomplete. The repertoire holds about 170,000 clones, around four fifths seen once, with approximately 2.8% in the top ten. Specimen: peripheral blood. All receptors derive from a man in his sixties or seventies with acute or convalescent COVID-19.

The J gene is TRBJ1-2, the V gene TRBV27, with no clear D. V shed 3 bases and J shed 5 bases, with 10 bases lying between them. CDR1 and CDR2 (germline): MNHEY, SMNVEV (reference sequence). The CDR3 extends over 13 amino acids. The CDR3 bases are TGTGCCAGCAGTTTCGGGTCTAGGTATGGCTACACCTTC. Its protein product is CASSFGSRYGYTF.

The chain has TRBV7-6 and TRBJ2-3; 7 positions match TRBD2. V lost 5 bases to trimming and J lost 1 base; unmatched junction nucleotides: 6. This CDR3 comprises 15 residues. CDR1 and CDR2 from the germline V gene are SGHVS and FNYEAQ. CDR3 in DNA: TGTGCCAGCAGCCTCTCGAGCGGGGGCACAGATACGCAGTATTTT. Its protein is CASSLSSGGTDTQYF.

The chain couples TRBV28 to TRBJ2-1; D might be TRBD2 (6 bases). The CDR3 length is 14 residues. CDR1 is MDHEN, CDR2 SYDVKM, per germline. Trimming left V 6 bases short and J 2 bases short, with 11 bases between. For the CDR3, the DNA is TGTGCCAGCAGCTGGGCGGGACCCTACAATGAGCAGTTCTTC. Encoded protein: CASSWAGPYNEQFF.

In its sample, this clone was seen once. The chain recombines TRBV11-2 with TRBJ2-3; weak D call: TRBD1 (6 bases). The CDR3 is 15 residues long. V was pared by 5 bases and J by 1 base, with 13 bases between. The germline V gene encodes CDR1 SGHAT and CDR2 FQNNGV. The CDR3: CASSQQGSRTDTQYF. The CDR3 DNA reads TGTGCCAGCAGCCAACAGGGTTCTCGCACAGATACGCAGTATTTT. Filled out from reference TRBV11-2 and TRBJ2-3, the complete variable domain reads EAGVAQSPRYKIIEKRQSVAFWCNPISGHATLYWYQQILGQGPKLLIQFQNNGVVDDSQLPKDRFSAERLKGVDSTLKIQPAKLEDSAVYLCASSQQGSRTDTQYFGPGTRLTVL.

The chain employs TRBV28 and TRBJ1-3, with TRBD1 matching 7 bases. V lost 7 bases, J lost 1 base, and 7 bases stayed unmatched. This CDR3 contains 15 residues. Germline CDR1 and CDR2: MDHEN and SYDVKM. In DNA, the CDR3 is TGTGCCAGCATTGGTGAGACAGGGTCTGGAAACACCATATATTTT. Translating it yields CASIGETGSGNTIYF.

The table lists this clone with a few counts. V usage is TRBV7-2 and J usage is TRBJ2-1; TRBD1 agrees at 9 bases. V was pared by 5 bases and J by 9 bases, with 5 bases of the junction left unmatched. In germline, CDR1 is SGHTA, CDR2 FQGNSA. The CDR3 length is 13 residues. The chain's CDR3 is CASSPQGAGEQFF. CDR3 coding DNA: TGTGCCAGCAGCCCACAGGGGGCGGGTGAGCAGTTCTTC. Full variable domain (missing parts from reference TRBV7-2 and TRBJ2-1): GAGVSQSPSNKVTEKGKDVELRCDPISGHTALYWYRQSLGQGLEFLIYFQGNSAPDKSGLPSDRFSAERTGGSVSTLTIQRTQQEDSAVYLCASSPQGAGEQFFGPGTRLTVL.

The chain joins TRBV7-2 to TRBJ2-7, with D uncertain. The CDR3 is 12 residues long. CDR1 and CDR2 (germline): SGHTA, FQGNSA. With 1 base removed from V and 7 bases from J, the gap between germline ends came to 8 bases. The CDR3 spells CASSLGRREQYF. The CDR3 nucleotides are TGTGCCAGCAGCTTAGGGAGAAGGGAGCAGTACTTC.

This chain connects TRBV4-2 to TRBJ2-5; D is perhaps TRBD2 (5 bases). The germline gives CDR1 LGHNA, CDR2 YNFKEQ. Trimming took off 0 bases at V and 3 bases at J, with 5 bases between the two ends. The CDR3 length is 13 residues. The CDR3 is CASSQDGKETQYF. The DNA of the CDR3 is TGTGCCAGCAGCCAAGACGGGAAAGAGACCCAGTACTTC.

The chain has TRBV27 and TRBJ1-6; 9 bases are a match to TRBD1. Germline CDR1 is MNHEY and CDR2 is SMNVEV (reference sequence). Unmatched junction bases numbered 7, after V lost 6 bases and J lost 4 bases. CDR3 length: 16 residues. The CDR3 protein is CASRPGQGSYNSPLHF. The CDR3 nucleotides are TGTGCCAGCAGACCGGGACAGGGATCGTATAATTCACCCCTCCACTTT.

The chain links TRBV5-4 to TRBJ1-1; D is uncertain. The CDR3 totals 12 residues. Trimming shortened V by 1 base and J by 3 bases, and 4 bases separated the two germline ends. Germline CDR1 SGHNT, CDR2 YYREEE (reference sequence). As DNA, the CDR3 is TGTGCCAGCAGCTTGAGAGACACTGAAGCTTTCTTT. Its translation: CASSLRDTEAFF.

This clone has ten or more counts. This chain links TRBV11-2 with TRBJ2-7; 7 bases match TRBD2. From germline, CDR1 is SGHAT and CDR2 FQNNGV. Trimming cost V 5 bases and J 0 bases; bases outside gene matches: 7. The length of the CDR3 is 15 residues. The CDR3 loop is CASSVTGTTSYEQYF. As DNA, the CDR3 is TGTGCCAGCAGCGTAACCGGGACTACCTCCTACGAGCAGTACTTC. Using reference TRBV11-2 and TRBJ2-7 for the parts outside the CDR3, the full variable domain is EAGVAQSPRYKIIEKRQSVAFWCNPISGHATLYWYQQILGQGPKLLIQFQNNGVVDDSQLPKDRFSAERLKGVDSTLKIQPAKLEDSAVYLCASSVTGTTSYEQYFGPGTRLTVT.

This clone was detected a few times. The genes are TRBV14 and TRBJ1-2; D is perhaps TRBD1 (5 bases). Germline CDR1 and CDR2: SGHDN and FVKESK. The CDR3 spans 14 residues. Trimming removed 7 bases from V and 8 bases from J, with 20 bases in between. CDR3 region: CASTGGGAGGGYTF. CDR3 bases: TGTGCCAGCACCGGGGGTGGGGCAGGCGGCGGCTACACCTTC.

V and J are TRBV6-5 and TRBJ1-2; D uncertain. Trimming pared 2 bases from V and 7 bases from J, leaving 17 bases between. CDR3 length equals 15 residues. Germline V gene sequence: CDR1 MNHEY, CDR2 SVGAGI. The CDR3 protein is CASSYDFREGGGYTF. CDR3 nucleotide sequence: TGTGCCAGCAGTTACGATTTTAGGGAAGGAGGTGGCTACACCTTC.

The gene calls are TRBV24-1 and TRBJ2-3, with 9 bases that match TRBD1. The CDR3 is 14 residues long. Germline CDR1 KGHDR, CDR2 SFDVKD. The ends lost 9 bases at V and 0 bases at J; junction bases unmatched: 3. The CDR3 here is CATQGQGSTDTQYF. The CDR3, as DNA: TGTGCCACCCAGGGACAGGGTAGCACAGATACGCAGTATTTT.

This clone was counted only a few times. The J gene is TRBJ1-4, the V gene TRBV3-1 (or the pseudogene TRBV3-2); 8 nucleotides align to TRBD1. The V gene end was trimmed by 3 bases and the J gene end by 8 bases; junction bases not matched to a gene: 5. The CDR3 sequence is 14 residues long. Germline CDR1 and CDR2: LGHDT and YNNKEL (reference sequence). Here the CDR3 reads CASSHLTGVEKLFF. The CDR3 region has the DNA TGTGCCAGCAGCCACCTGACAGGGGTAGAAAAACTGTTTTTT.

V gene TRBV9 combines with J gene TRBJ1-4; 8 nucleotides agree with TRBD1. The trim removed 6 bases at V and 10 bases at J, leaving 2 bases unmatched. Germline CDR1 reads SGDLS; CDR2 reads YYNGEE. The length of the CDR3 is 11 residues. For the CDR3, the DNA is TGTGCCAGCAAAGGACAGGGAAAACTGTTTTTT. It codes for CASKGQGKLFF.

A single count supports this clone. In DNA, the CDR3 is TGTGCCAGCAGCTTGGCGGGGACAGGGGCTGGGGCCAACGTCCTGACTTTC. Translated: CASSLAGTGAGANVLTF. This chain uses TRBV5-4 with TRBJ2-6; the match to TRBD1 covers 10 bases. The ends lost 0 bases at V and 2 bases at J; junction bases unmatched: 2. Germline V gene sequence: CDR1 SGHNT, CDR2 YYREEE (reference sequence). This CDR3 contains 17 residues.

V usage is TRBV4-3 and J usage is TRBJ1-2; D possibly corresponds to TRBD1 (6 bases). Looked up from germline, CDR1 is LGHNA and CDR2 is YSLEER. V gave up 0 bases and J gave up 4 bases, with 12 bases separating them. CDR3 length: 15 residues. DNA of the CDR3: TGCGCCAGCAGCCAAGATATCGACAGGCCCTATGGCTACACCTTC. Protein: CASSQDIDRPYGYTF.

J is TRBJ2-3 and V is TRBV5-1; 9 positions match TRBD2. The CDR3 spans 14 residues. Unmatched junction bases numbered 1, after V lost 1 base and J lost 4 bases. Germline-derived CDR1 and CDR2 are SGHRS and YFSETQ. Here the CDR3 DNA reads TGCGCCAGCAGCTTGATAGCGGGGGCAGATACGCAGTATTTT. Its protein is CASSLIAGADTQYF.

This clone was detected only a few times. This chain connects TRBV5-1 to TRBJ2-1, with a possible D match to TRBD1 (5 bases). Per the germline V gene, CDR1 is SGHRS and CDR2 is YFSETQ. This CDR3 comprises 13 residues. V shed 4 bases and J shed 5 bases, with 10 bases lying between them. CDR3 nucleotide sequence: TGCGCCAGCAGCCAGGGCATGAACAATGAGCAGTTCTTC. Translated, it gives CASSQGMNNEQFF.

In DNA, the CDR3 is TGTGCCACCAGTGACGGTAAAATCGGACAGTTCAACAATGAGCAGTTCTTC. Translating it yields CATSDGKIGQFNNEQFF. The chain recombines TRBV24-1 with TRBJ2-1; perhaps TRBD1 as D (6 bases). Per the germline V gene, CDR1 is KGHDR and CDR2 is SFDVKD. The CDR3 covers 17 residues. The germline V and J ends were trimmed by 4 bases and 5 bases, with 20 bases remaining between them.

As for this clone: Mismatch with germline at one junction end may stem from a read error. The chain has TRBV20-1 and TRBJ2-3; 10 bases match TRBD2. From germline, CDR1 is DFQATT and CDR2 SNEGSKA (reference sequence). CDR3 size: 11 residues. The CDR3 DNA sequence: TGCAGTGCACCGGGGGCTAGCGGGAGCACATTT. Translating gives CSAPGASGSTF.

V is TRBV3-1 (or the pseudogene TRBV3-2) and J is TRBJ2-1; 11 bases fit TRBD2. The CDR3 has 18 residues. Per germline, CDR1 LGHDT and CDR2 YNNKEL (reference sequence). Losses at the gene ends were 0 bases for V and 0 bases for J; bases not matched to a gene: 4. CDR3 protein: CASSQELAGVSSYNEQFF. The DNA of the CDR3 is TGTGCCAGCAGCCAAGAACTAGCGGGGGTAAGCTCCTACAATGAGCAGTTCTTC.

This clone was counted only a few times. The chain has TRBV7-6 and TRBJ1-1; D is possibly TRBD1 (5 bases). The CDR3 loop spans 15 amino acids. Germline CDR1 SGHVS, CDR2 FNYEAQ. The V gene lost 0 bases and the J gene lost 0 bases, with 8 bases spanning the gap. The DNA of the CDR3 is TGTGCCAGCAGCTTAGCGGGGGGAGTGAACACTGAAGCTTTCTTT. Residues: CASSLAGGVNTEAFF.

The chain joins TRBV5-6 to TRBJ2-7; 8 bases line up with TRBD2. Germline values: CDR1 SGHDT, CDR2 YYEEEE. The junction had 18 bases not matched to a gene; V was cut back by 3 bases and J by 4 bases. The CDR3 covers 18 residues. CDR3 amino acids: CASSSGGGWVSGRYEQYF. CDR3 sequence (DNA): TGTGCCAGCAGCTCGGGCGGGGGTTGGGTCAGCGGGAGATACGAGCAGTACTTC.

The gene calls are TRBV4-1 and TRBJ2-7; D is perhaps TRBD1 (5 bases). The CDR3 has 16 amino acids. Germline V gene data show CDR1 as MGHRA and CDR2 as YSYEKL. The V and J ends lost 2 bases and 0 bases respectively, with 14 bases between them. CDR3 in amino acids: CASSQRSGLSSYEQYF. The CDR3 bases are TGCGCCAGCAGCCAACGTTCAGGGCTGTCCTCCTACGAGCAGTACTTC.

The rearrangement links TRBV19 to TRBJ2-7, with TRBD2 identical over 9 bases. The CDR3 extends over 15 amino acids. After removal of 6 bases from V and 4 bases from J, the junction contained 10 bases not matched to a gene. Germline V lookup: CDR1 LNHDA, CDR2 SQIVND (reference sequence). The CDR3 region has the DNA TGTGCCAGTAGACCCGGACTAGCGATGGAGTACGAGCAGTACTTC. Amino acid sequence: CASRPGLAMEYEQYF.

This clone is a singleton in its sample. The chain employs TRBV5-6 and TRBJ1-2; 9 nucleotides match TRBD1. J lost 3 bases, V lost 4 bases, and 1 base had no gene match. Germline V gives CDR1 SGHDT, CDR2 YYEEEE. The CDR3 contains 13 residues. CDR3 coding DNA: TGTGCCAGCAGCAGGACAGGGGACTATGGCTACACCTTC. This gives the protein CASSRTGDYGYTF.

The rearrangement joins TRBV6-5 to TRBJ1-1, with a possible D match to TRBD1 (5 bases). In germline, CDR1 is MNHEY, CDR2 SVGAGI. V lost 1 base to trimming and J lost 3 bases, with 12 bases between them. The CDR3 has 15 residues. As DNA, the CDR3 is TGTGCCAGCAGTTACTTAGGGGTTCGGGACACTGAAGCTTTCTTT. As protein: CASSYLGVRDTEAFF.

This chain joins TRBV5-1 and TRBJ2-1; TRBD2 aligns across 13 bases. V lost 4 bases to trimming and J lost 4 bases; unmatched junction nucleotides: 5. The CDR3 runs to 16 residues. In germline, CDR1 is SGHRS, CDR2 YFSETQ. The DNA for the CDR3 is TGCGCCAGCAGCCCGGGACTAGCGGGGAGATACAATGAGCAGTTCTTC. Its protein is CASSPGLAGRYNEQFF.